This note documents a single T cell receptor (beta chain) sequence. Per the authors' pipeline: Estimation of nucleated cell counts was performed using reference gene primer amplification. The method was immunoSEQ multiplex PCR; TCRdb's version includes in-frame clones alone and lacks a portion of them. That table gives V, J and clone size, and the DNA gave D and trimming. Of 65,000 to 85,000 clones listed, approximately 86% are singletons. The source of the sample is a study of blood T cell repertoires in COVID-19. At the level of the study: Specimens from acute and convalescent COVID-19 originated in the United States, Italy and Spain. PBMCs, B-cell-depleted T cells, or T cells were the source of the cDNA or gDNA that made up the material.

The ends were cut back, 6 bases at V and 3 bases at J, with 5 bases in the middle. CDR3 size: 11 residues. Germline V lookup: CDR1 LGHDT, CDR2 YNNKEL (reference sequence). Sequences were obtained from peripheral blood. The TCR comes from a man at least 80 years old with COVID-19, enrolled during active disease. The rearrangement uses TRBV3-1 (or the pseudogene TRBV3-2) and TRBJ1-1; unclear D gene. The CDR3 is CASRQDTEAFF. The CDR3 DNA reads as TGTGCCAGCAGGCAGGACACTGAAGCTTTCTTT.